This paragraph covers one TCR beta chain sequence. What it binds is not known. This entry belongs to a study of identical twins. Study observations and caveats: Invariant cells of the MAIT and iNKT types might have partly distorted the zero-insertion analyses. There were fewer insertions in abundant cord blood beta clonotypes, but memory repertoires showed no such pattern.

Using its own MiXCR run on the 5' RACE reads, TCRdb lists one record per CDR3 protein. This sample has approximately 1.8 million distinct CDR3 sequences; roughly 35% occur once, and the top ten carry roughly 0.3%. CDR3 length equals 14 residues. The germline gives CDR1 MDHEN, CDR2 SYDVKM. V was pared by 3 bases and J by 5 bases, with 6 bases of the junction left unmatched. Source material: cord blood. The chain uses TRBV28 and TRBJ2-7, with 8 positions matching TRBD2. This TCR derives from a newborn girl in good health. DNA of the CDR3: TGTGCCAGCAGTTTCATAGCGGGAAGCGACGAGCAGTACTTC. It codes for CASSFIAGSDEQYF.